The present T cell receptor beta chain was sequenced within a study of T cells expressing NK-cell markers. Study-level background: Source material for TCR beta repertoires consisted of sorted CD3+CD56+NKG2C+, CD3+CD56+NKG2C- and CD3+CD56-NKG2C+ T cells. Seven donors tested HCMV-seropositive and one tested seronegative among the eight sequenced.

Concerning this clonotype: What it recognizes is unknown.

5'RACE template switching built TCR beta cDNA with unique molecular identifiers. TCRdb re-called the 5' RACE reads; every CDR3 protein appears as one record, without DNA. In all, the sample yields roughly 110,000 distinct CDR3 sequences. The CDR3 is 12 amino acids. Per germline, CDR1 SQVTM and CDR2 ANQGSEA. Study-wide results and limits: The share of CD8+ T cells held by dominant NKG2C+ clonotypes was 1.0-7.0% in several donors.

The V and J genes are TRBV29-1 and TRBJ2-1; TCRdb gives TRBD2 as the D gene, but with no DNA this cannot be confirmed. This TCR was recovered from a woman aged 18-70 years in good health. Sequenced: blood T cells: a sorted CD56 or NKG2C T cell subset, CD4+ or CD8+ T cells, or bulk PBMC T cells (not recorded which). Here the CDR3 reads CSVVGLGNEQFF.